The 6 T cell receptor beta chains in this list originate from one sample, sequenced in a study of T-cell reconstitution after alpha-beta-depleted transplantation in children listed by TCRdb under 2016. What this sample's treatment or condition label stands for: allogeneic hematopoietic cell transplantation with graft depleted of TCRalphabeta T cells and CD19 B cells. The library came from PCR. TCRdb shows the sequencer as Illumina HiSeq 2500. TCR libraries were prepared with molecular barcoding, using unique molecular identifiers to normalize TCRbeta repertoire quantification. TCRdb took the public reads, trimmed them with fastp at Q25, ran MiXCR for clone calling and kept in-frame beta chains. Identical CDR3 proteins give one entry, which carries the most common genes and DNA. The sample data list roughly 420,000 distinct CDR3 sequences, and 15% to 20% of these were observed just once. The ten largest clones capture about 32% of the sample.

The source was PBMCs, mostly from graft donor cells, collected 360 days after TCRalphabeta/CD19-depleted stem cell transplant. All receptors derive from a boy in the first two years of life who had a stem cell transplant for Wiskott-Aldrich syndrome, so the T cells may come from the graft donor.

V and J are TRBV20-1 and TRBJ2-7, with D maybe TRBD1 (5 bases). The germline V and J ends were trimmed by 0 bases and 2 bases, with 14 bases remaining between them. Germline CDR1 is DFQATT and CDR2 is SNEGSKA (reference sequence). The CDR3 loop spans 15 amino acids. CDR3 sequence reads: CSARDRRQPTYEQYF. The CDR3 DNA follows: TGCAGTGCTAGAGATAGGAGACAGCCTACCTACGAGCAGTACTTC.

This chain links TRBV7-9 with TRBJ1-4; 9 bases align to TRBD1. The CDR3 has 16 amino acids. J was trimmed by 8 bases and V by 2 bases; bases with no gene match: 9. Per the germline V gene, CDR1 is SEHNR and CDR2 is FQNEAQ (reference sequence). In nucleotides, the CDR3 is TGTGCCAGCAGCTTACTTGGGGGACAGGGATCAGAAAAACTGTTTTTT. This gives the protein CASSLLGGQGSEKLFF.

V and J are TRBV5-1 and TRBJ2-7; 7 bases fit TRBD2. This CDR3 spans 15 amino acids. V lost 7 bases to trimming and J lost 6 bases; unmatched junction nucleotides: 16. CDR1 and CDR2 (germline): SGHRS, YFSETQ. The CDR3 reads CASGRRGGLKVEQYF. The CDR3 DNA is TGCGCCAGCGGCAGACGTGGGGGACTAAAGGTCGAGCAGTACTTC.

This rearrangement joins TRBV20-1 to TRBJ2-5; D might be TRBD2 (6 bases). With 1 base removed from V and 2 bases from J, the gap between germline ends came to 11 bases. CDR3 length: 14 amino acids. CDR1 is DFQATT, CDR2 SNEGSKA, per germline (reference sequence). The CDR3 sequence is CSARVRRVQETQYF. As DNA, the CDR3 is TGCAGTGCTAGAGTGAGGAGGGTTCAAGAGACCCAGTACTTC.

This clonotype was seen only a few times. The CDR3 is CASSLGVPRTGETQYF. CDR3 DNA: TGTGCCAGCAGCTTGGGGGTCCCACGAACAGGGGAGACCCAGTACTTC. The rearrangement uses TRBV5-6 and TRBJ2-5; perhaps TRBD1 as D (6 bases). Germline V gene data show CDR1 as SGHDT and CDR2 as YYEEEE. V was pared by 0 bases and J by 5 bases, with 17 bases between. The CDR3 is 16 residues long.

V gene TRBV11-2 combines with J gene TRBJ2-2; no clear D. The V gene lost 0 bases and the J gene lost 8 bases, with 10 bases spanning the gap. The CDR3 has 14 residues. Germline CDR1 and CDR2: SGHAT and FQNNGV. CDR3 DNA: TGTGCCAGCAGCTTAGAAGGGTGGAATGGGGAGCTGTTTTTT. Residues: CASSLEGWNGELFF.